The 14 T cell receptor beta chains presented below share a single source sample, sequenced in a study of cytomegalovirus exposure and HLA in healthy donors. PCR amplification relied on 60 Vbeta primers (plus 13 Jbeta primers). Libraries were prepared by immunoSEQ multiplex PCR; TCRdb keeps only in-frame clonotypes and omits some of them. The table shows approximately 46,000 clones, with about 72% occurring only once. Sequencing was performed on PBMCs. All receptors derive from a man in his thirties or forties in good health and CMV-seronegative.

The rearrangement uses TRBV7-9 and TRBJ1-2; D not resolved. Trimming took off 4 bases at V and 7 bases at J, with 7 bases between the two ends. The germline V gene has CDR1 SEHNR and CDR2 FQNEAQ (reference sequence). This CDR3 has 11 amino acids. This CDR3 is CASSYSLGYTF. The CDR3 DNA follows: TGTGCCAGCAGCTACTCGCTTGGCTACACCTTC.

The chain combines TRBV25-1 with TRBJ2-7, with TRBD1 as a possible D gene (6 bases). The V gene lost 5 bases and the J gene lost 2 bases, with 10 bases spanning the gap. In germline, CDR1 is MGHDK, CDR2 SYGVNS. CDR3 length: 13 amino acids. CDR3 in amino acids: CASSWGLAYEQYF. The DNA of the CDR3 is TGTGCCAGCAGTTGGGGGCTGGCCTACGAGCAGTACTTC.

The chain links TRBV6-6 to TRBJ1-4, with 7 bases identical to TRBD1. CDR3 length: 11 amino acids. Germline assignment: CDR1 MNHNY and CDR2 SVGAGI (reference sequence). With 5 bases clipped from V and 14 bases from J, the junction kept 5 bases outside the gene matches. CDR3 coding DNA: TGTGCCAGCAGTGCTGACAGGGCCCTGTTTTTT. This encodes CASSADRALFF.

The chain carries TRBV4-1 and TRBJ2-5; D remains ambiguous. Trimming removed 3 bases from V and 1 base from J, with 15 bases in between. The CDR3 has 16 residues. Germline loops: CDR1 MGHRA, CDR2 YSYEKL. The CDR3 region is CASSQGLWLGQETQYF. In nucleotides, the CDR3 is TGCGCCAGCAGCCAGGGTCTTTGGCTAGGCCAAGAGACCCAGTACTTC.

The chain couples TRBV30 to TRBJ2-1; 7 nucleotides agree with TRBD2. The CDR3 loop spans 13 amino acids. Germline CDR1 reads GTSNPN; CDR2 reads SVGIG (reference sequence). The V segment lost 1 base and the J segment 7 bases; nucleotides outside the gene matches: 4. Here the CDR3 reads CAWSDGGGNEQFF. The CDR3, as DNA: TGTGCCTGGAGTGATGGGGGAGGGAATGAGCAGTTCTTC.

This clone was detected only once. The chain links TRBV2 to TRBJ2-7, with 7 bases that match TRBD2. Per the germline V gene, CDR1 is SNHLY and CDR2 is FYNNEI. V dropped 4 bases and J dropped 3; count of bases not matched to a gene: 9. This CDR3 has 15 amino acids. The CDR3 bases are TGTGCCAGCAGTGCGCTTGGGGCGGGAGACTACGAGCAGTACTTC. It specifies CASSALGAGDYEQYF.

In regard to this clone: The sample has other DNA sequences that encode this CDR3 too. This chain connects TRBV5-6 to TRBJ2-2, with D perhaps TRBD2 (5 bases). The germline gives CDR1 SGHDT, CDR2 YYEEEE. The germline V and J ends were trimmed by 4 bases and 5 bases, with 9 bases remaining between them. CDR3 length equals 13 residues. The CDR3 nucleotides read TGTGCCAGCAGCAACGGGGAGACCGGGGAGCTGTTTTTT. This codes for CASSNGETGELFF.

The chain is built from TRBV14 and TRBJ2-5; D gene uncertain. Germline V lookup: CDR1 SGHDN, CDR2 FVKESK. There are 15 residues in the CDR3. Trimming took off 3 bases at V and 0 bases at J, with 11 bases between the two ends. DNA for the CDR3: TGTGCCAGCAGCCAGAGGCGGCGCCACCAAGAGACCCAGTACTTC. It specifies CASSQRRRHQETQYF.

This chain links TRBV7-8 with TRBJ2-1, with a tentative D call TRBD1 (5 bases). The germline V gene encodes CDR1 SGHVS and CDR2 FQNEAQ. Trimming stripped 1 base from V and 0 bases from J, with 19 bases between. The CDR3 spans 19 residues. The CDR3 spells CASSLVVIQVQSSYNEQFF. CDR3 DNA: TGTGCCAGCAGCTTAGTCGTGATACAGGTCCAAAGCTCCTACAATGAGCAGTTCTTC.

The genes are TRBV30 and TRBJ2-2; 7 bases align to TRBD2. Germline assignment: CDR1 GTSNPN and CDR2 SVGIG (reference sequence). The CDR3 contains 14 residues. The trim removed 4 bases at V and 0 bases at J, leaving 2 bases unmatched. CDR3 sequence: CAWTSGTNTGELFF. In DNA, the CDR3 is TGTGCCTGGACTAGCGGTACGAACACCGGGGAGCTGTTTTTT.

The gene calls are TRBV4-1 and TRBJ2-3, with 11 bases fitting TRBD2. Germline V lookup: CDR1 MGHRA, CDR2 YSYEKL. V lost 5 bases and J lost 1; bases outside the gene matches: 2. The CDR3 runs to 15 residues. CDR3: CASSTGLAGTDTQYF. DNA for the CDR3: TGCGCCAGCAGCACGGGACTAGCGGGCACAGATACGCAGTATTTT.

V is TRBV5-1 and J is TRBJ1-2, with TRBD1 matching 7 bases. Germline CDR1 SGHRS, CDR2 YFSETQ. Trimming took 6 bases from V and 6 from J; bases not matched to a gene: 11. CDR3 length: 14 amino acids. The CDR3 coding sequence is TGCGCCAGCAAACAAGTCGGCCAGGGGGATGGCTACACCTTC. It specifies CASKQVGQGDGYTF.

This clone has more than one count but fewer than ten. This CDR3 reads CASSFSGQGNQPQHF. DNA of the CDR3: TGTGCCAGCAGCTTTTCGGGACAGGGCAATCAGCCCCAGCATTTT. The genes are TRBV12-1 and TRBJ1-5; the table names TRBD1, a call not compared with the DNA. TRBV12-1 is deemed a pseudogene. The CDR3 runs to 15 residues.

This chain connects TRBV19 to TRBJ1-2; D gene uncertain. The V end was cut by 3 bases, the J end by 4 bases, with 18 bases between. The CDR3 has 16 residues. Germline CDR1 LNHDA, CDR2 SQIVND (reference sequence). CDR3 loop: CASSMNREPGSYGYTF. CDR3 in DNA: TGTGCCAGTAGTATGAATCGGGAACCCGGCAGCTATGGCTACACCTTC.